These 12 T cell receptor beta chains were all obtained from the same sample, sequenced in a study of T cells in localized non-small cell lung cancer. The repertoire was sequenced with immunoSEQ multiplex PCR; TCRdb's copy has only in-frame clones and lacks some. The sample has about 560 clones; roughly 25% are singletons. The input for sequencing was lung tumor tissue, taken before any cancer treatment. Receptor source: a woman aged 35-75 years with stage II squamous cell lung carcinoma.

DNA of the CDR3: TGTGCCAGCAGTTTTCGGGGGAGGGATGAGCAGTACTTC. This gives the protein CASSFRGRDEQYF. This chain connects TRBV6-8 to TRBJ2-7; 7 bases agree with TRBD2. This CDR3 spans 13 amino acids. Germline lookup yields CDR1 MNHGY and CDR2 SAAAGT. V dropped 4 bases and J dropped 7; count of bases not matched to a gene: 7.

In this sample, this clone turned up a few times. This chain joins TRBV19 and TRBJ2-3; D remains unclear. Germline-derived CDR1 and CDR2 are LNHDA and SQIVND (reference sequence). V lost 1 base to trimming and J lost 5 bases, with 10 bases between them. The CDR3 is made up of 14 amino acids. The DNA of the CDR3 is TGTGCCAGTAGTATAGTCCTAGGCGGAGATACGCAGTATTTT. Residues: CASSIVLGGDTQYF.

Judged by abundance, this clone is hyperexpanded (1% or more). This chain connects TRBV19 to TRBJ2-1; possibly TRBD2 for D (6 bases). The CDR3 has 12 residues. V dropped 6 bases and J dropped 9 bases, with 12 bases sitting between them. Germline assignment: CDR1 LNHDA and CDR2 SQIVND (reference sequence). The CDR3 nucleotides read TGTGCCAGTAGCCTGGGAGGCAGTGAGCAGTTCTTC. Its protein is CASSLGGSEQFF.

This clone has only a few counts. The chain uses TRBV6-8 and TRBJ1-6, with D possibly being TRBD1 (6 bases). CDR1 and CDR2 from the germline V gene are MNHGY and SAAAGT. This CDR3 comprises 15 residues. The germline V and J ends were trimmed by 5 bases and 5 bases, with 13 bases remaining between them. CDR3 coding DNA: TGTGCCAGCAGTCACCACAGGGATAATAATTCACCCCTCCACTTT. Encoded protein: CASSHHRDNNSPLHF.

This sequence joins TRBV18 and TRBJ2-7; a weak D match, TRBD2 (5 bases). CDR1 is KGHSH and CDR2 is LQKENI in the germline V gene. This CDR3 has 16 residues. The V end lost 8 bases, the J end lost 2 bases, and 22 bases lay between the germline ends. This CDR3 is CASKSGGRGVTYEQYF. CDR3 coding DNA: TGTGCCAGCAAGTCCGGAGGCAGAGGAGTAACCTACGAGCAGTACTTC.

The chain carries TRBV16 and TRBJ1-2; D is possibly TRBD1 (5 bases). Germline V gives CDR1 KGHSY, CDR2 FQNENV. Trimming cost V 3 bases and J 3 bases, with 14 bases left between them. The CDR3 is 15 residues long. The CDR3 bases are TGTGCCAGCAGCCACCCGGGACGGCCTGACTATGGCTACACCTTC. This codes for CASSHPGRPDYGYTF. The variable domain in full, completed from reference TRBV16 and TRBJ1-2, reads GEEVAQTPKHLVRGEGQKAKLYCAPIKGHSYVFWYQQVLKNEFKFLISFQNENVFDETGMPKERFSAKCLPNSPCSLEIQATKLEDSAVYFCASSHPGRPDYGYTFGSGTRLTVV.

The rearrangement uses TRBV28 and TRBJ1-2; TRBD1 agrees at 11 bases. The J segment lost 0 bases and the V segment lost 0 bases, leaving 3 bases of the junction unmatched. The CDR3 sequence is 17 residues long. CDR1 and CDR2 (germline): MDHEN, SYDVKM. The CDR3 bases are TGTGCCAGCAGTTTATGGGGGACAGGGGGGACTAACTATGGCTACACCTTC. As protein: CASSLWGTGGTNYGYTF.

This clone is labeled as large. The rearrangement uses TRBV11-3 and TRBJ2-7; D is unclear. V dropped 5 bases and J dropped 2 bases, with 13 bases sitting between them. CDR3 size: 14 residues. Germline lookup yields CDR1 SGHNT and CDR2 YENEEA. The CDR3 region has the DNA TGTGCCAGCAGCCAAACGGGTTCCCCCTACGAGCAGTACTTC. This encodes CASSQTGSPYEQYF.

The chain has TRBV6-8 and TRBJ2-3; 12 nucleotides match TRBD2. CDR3 size: 16 residues. The junction had 10 bases not matched to a gene; V was cut back by 5 bases and J by 7 bases. Per germline, CDR1 MNHGY and CDR2 SAAAGT. This CDR3 reads CASSDSSGGAENTQYF. The CDR3, as DNA: TGTGCCAGCAGTGATTCTAGCGGGGGGGCCGAAAATACGCAGTATTTT.

This chain links TRBV5-1 with TRBJ2-7; D unresolved. The germline gives CDR1 SGHRS, CDR2 YFSETQ. This CDR3 has 14 residues. V was pared by 2 bases and J by 6 bases, with 15 bases between. The CDR3 sequence: CASSFFGLWCEQYF. CDR3 coding DNA: TGCGCCAGCAGCTTTTTTGGTCTTTGGTGCGAGCAGTACTTC.

This clone was recorded a few times. The V call is TRBV7-1, the J call TRBJ2-5, with D possibly being TRBD2 (5 bases). TRBV7-1 is marked as an open reading frame, function uncertain. Trimming left V 4 bases short and J 5 bases short, with 11 bases between. There are 13 residues in the CDR3. CDR3 DNA: TGTGCCAGCAGCTTAGTTCCGGGGGAGACCCAGTACTTC. Protein: CASSLVPGETQYF.

This clone was picked up a small number of times. Read data end 1 residue before the CDR3 end; the end is taken from the germline J gene. The gene calls are TRBV6-1 and TRBJ1-2; perhaps TRBD1 as D (5 bases). The length of the CDR3 is 15 residues. Germline CDR1 and CDR2: MNHNS and SASEGT. Between the trimmed V and J ends, which lost 0 bases and 6 bases, there was a span of 14 bases. The CDR3 loop reads CASSEAAGPWDGYTF. CDR3 DNA (partial): TGTGCCAGCAGTGAAGCAGCGGGACCCTGGGATGGCTACACC.